Below are 11 T cell receptor beta chains sequenced from a single sample in a study of T cell responses to AZD1222 COVID-19 vaccine. TCRdb's copy holds only in-frame clones and misses some; the assay was immunoSEQ multiplex PCR. Altogether 110,000 or so clones are present, approximately 90% being singletons, with the ten largest covering 4% to 4.5%. The sample here was peripheral blood, taken 28 days after the second dose of the MenACWY control vaccine. The receptor source for this set is an adult who received the MenACWY meningococcal vaccine as a control.

The CDR3, as DNA: TGTGCCAGCGGACGCCCCTACGAGCAGTACTTC. This encodes CASGRPYEQYF. The gene calls are TRBV6-5 and TRBJ2-7, with no clear D. From germline, CDR1 is MNHEY and CDR2 SVGAGI. The CDR3 is made up of 11 amino acids. Trimming took 8 bases from V and 2 from J, leaving 7 bases between them.

This clone was picked up one time. The gene calls are TRBV21-1 and TRBJ1-2; TRBD1, the table's D call, was not compared with the DNA. TRBV21-1 is marked as a pseudogene. The CDR3 sequence is 18 residues long. CDR3 residues: CASSLVITRGGGDYGYTF. The DNA for the CDR3 is TGTGCCAGCAGCTTAGTAATCACCCGCGGAGGGGGCGACTATGGCTACACCTTC.

The genes are TRBV28 and TRBJ1-5; 7 bases map to TRBD1. Trimming removed 4 bases from V and 2 bases from J; junction bases left unmatched: 11. The CDR3 spans 17 residues. Germline V gene lookup returns CDR1 MDHEN and CDR2 SYDVKM. Here the CDR3 reads CASSYDRVARGNQPQHF. In DNA form, the CDR3 reads TGTGCCAGCAGTTACGACAGGGTGGCCCGCGGCAATCAGCCCCAGCATTTT.

This chain connects TRBV30 to TRBJ1-1; D gene unclear. V dropped 5 bases and J dropped 10 bases, with 11 bases sitting between them. The CDR3 consists of 10 residues. Per the germline V gene, CDR1 is GTSNPN and CDR2 is SVGIG (reference sequence). CDR3 in amino acids: CAWVMRVAFF. CDR3 in DNA: TGTGCCTGGGTGATGAGGGTAGCTTTCTTT.

This chain uses TRBV14 with TRBJ2-4, with D perhaps TRBD1 or TRBD2 (5 bases each). The germline gives CDR1 SGHDN, CDR2 FVKESK. This CDR3 has 15 residues. The ends were cut back, 0 bases at V and 12 bases at J, with 18 bases in the middle. Here the CDR3 reads CASSQDGTKGSNQYF. CDR3 sequence (DNA): TGTGCCAGCAGCCAAGATGGGACCAAGGGTTCGAATCAGTACTTC.

The chain is built from TRBV7-3 and TRBJ2-2; 10 bases line up with TRBD2. Germline V gene lookup returns CDR1 SGHTA and CDR2 FQGTGA. Germline trimming cut 6 bases from V and 6 bases from J; bases unmatched to any gene: 4. The CDR3 loop spans 14 amino acids. The CDR3 here is CASRRLAGAGELFF. The CDR3, as DNA: TGTGCCAGCAGGCGACTAGCGGGCGCCGGGGAGCTGTTTTTT.

CDR3 loop: CASSGRAGGSSYEQYV. The CDR3 coding sequence is TGTGCCAGCAGCGGACGCGCAGGGGGGAGCTCCTACGAGCAGTACGTC. The chain employs TRBV21-1 and TRBJ2-7; the table's D call, TRBD1, has no DNA check behind it. TRBV21-1 is a known pseudogene. The CDR3 totals 16 residues.

The V call is TRBV7-9, the J call TRBJ1-1; no clear D gene. Trimming removed 5 bases from V and 5 bases from J, with 9 bases in between. Germline V gene lookup returns CDR1 SEHNR and CDR2 FQNEAQ (reference sequence). The CDR3 loop spans 12 amino acids. In DNA, the CDR3 is TGTGCCAGCAGCCTAGATAGGACTGAAGCTTTCTTT. It yields the protein CASSLDRTEAFF.

V is TRBV27 and J is TRBJ1-2; 10 bases align to TRBD1. There are 14 residues in the CDR3. V lost 6 bases to trimming and J lost 3 bases; unmatched junction nucleotides: 4. The germline gives CDR1 MNHEY, CDR2 SMNVEV (reference sequence). CDR3 loop: CASRTGGADYGYTF. In DNA, the CDR3 is TGTGCCAGCAGGACAGGGGGCGCCGACTATGGCTACACCTTC.

The V call is TRBV2, the J call TRBJ2-3; D possibly corresponds to TRBD1 (6 bases). V dropped 10 bases and J dropped 4 bases, with 24 bases sitting between them. The CDR3 is made up of 16 amino acids. Germline values: CDR1 SNHLY, CDR2 FYNNEI. CDR3 protein: CATTGRPNRAPDTQYF. The CDR3 coding sequence is TGTGCCACCACAGGGCGACCCAACCGGGCCCCAGATACGCAGTATTTT.

As regards this clone: At one boundary the junction diverges from the germline segment, which might be a read error. At the DNA level, this CDR3 is encoded by other sequences in the same sample as well. This chain connects TRBV18 to TRBJ2-7, with TRBD1 identical over 12 bases. The length of the CDR3 is 13 residues. Germline V gene lookup returns CDR1 KGHSH and CDR2 LQKENI. CDR3 in DNA: TGTGCCAGCTCGGGACAGGGGGCGAGAGAGCAGTACTTT. Protein product: CASSGQGAREQYF. Looking up the rest from reference TRBV18 and TRBJ2-7 gives the full variable domain: NAGVMQNPRHLVRRRGQEARLRCSPMKGHSHVYWYRQLPEEGLKFMVYLQKENIIDESGMPKERFSAEFPKEGPSILRIQQVVRGDSAAYFCASSGQGAREQYFGPGTRLTVT.